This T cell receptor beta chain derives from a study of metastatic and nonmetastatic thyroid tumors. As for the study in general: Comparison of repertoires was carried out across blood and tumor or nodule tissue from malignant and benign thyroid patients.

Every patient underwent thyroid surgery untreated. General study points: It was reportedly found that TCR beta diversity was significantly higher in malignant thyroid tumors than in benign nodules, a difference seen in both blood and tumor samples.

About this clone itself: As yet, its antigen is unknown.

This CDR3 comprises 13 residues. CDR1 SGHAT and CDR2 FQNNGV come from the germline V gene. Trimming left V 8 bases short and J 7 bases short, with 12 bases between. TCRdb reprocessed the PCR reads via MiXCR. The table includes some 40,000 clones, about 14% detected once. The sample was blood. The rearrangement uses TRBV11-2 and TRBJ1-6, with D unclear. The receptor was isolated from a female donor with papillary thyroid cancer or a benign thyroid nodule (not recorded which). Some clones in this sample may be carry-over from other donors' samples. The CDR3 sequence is CASGFSQNSPLHF. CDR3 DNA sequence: TGTGCCAGCGGATTTTCCCAAAATTCACCCCTCCACTTT.